What follows are 10 T cell receptor beta chains derived from one specimen sequenced in a study of radiotherapy plus CTLA-4 blockade in lung cancer. The protocol was immunoSEQ multiplex PCR, while the TCRdb copy is restricted to in-frame clones and leaves out a portion. The table has some 49,000 clones, about 85% seen once. The material was peripheral blood, obtained from a patient treated with radiotherapy plus ipilimumab. The source is a human donor with non-small cell lung cancer whose response to radiotherapy plus ipilimumab could not be evaluated.

The rearrangement uses TRBV5-6 and TRBJ1-2, with D perhaps matching TRBD1 (5 bases). The CDR3 sequence is 11 residues long. Germline V gives CDR1 SGHDT, CDR2 YYEEEE. V lost 3 bases and J 7 bases, leaving 7 bases between the germline ends. CDR3 amino acids: CASSSTGGYTF. CDR3 nucleotides: TGTGCCAGCAGCTCAACAGGTGGCTACACCTTC. The entire variable domain, with the rest obtained from reference TRBV5-6 and TRBJ1-2, is as follows: DAGVTQSPTHLIKTRGQQVTLRCSPKSGHDTVSWYQQALGQGPQFIFQYYEEEERQRGNFPDRFSGHQFPNYSSELNVNALLLGDSALYLCASSSTGGYTFGSGTRLTVV.

The rearrangement uses TRBV15 and TRBJ2-2; D is ambiguous. The ends were cut back, 0 bases at V and 7 bases at J, with 15 bases in the middle. Germline CDR1 LNHNV, CDR2 YYDKDF (reference sequence). The CDR3 is made up of 16 amino acids. CDR3 nucleotide sequence: TGTGCCACCAGCAGAGATCTGACAAGGAATGGCGGGGAGCTGTTTTTT. Translated, it gives CATSRDLTRNGGELFF.

About this clone itself: One end of the junction does not line up with germline, which may come from a read error. The chain has TRBV7-7 and TRBJ2-5, with TRBD2 matching 9 bases. Germline-derived CDR1 and CDR2 are SSHAT and FNYEAQ (reference sequence). The CDR3 has 13 amino acids. The CDR3 nucleotides are TGTGCTAGCAGCCCCGGGACTAGCGAGACCCAGTACTTC. Translation: CASSPGTSETQYF.

The chain links TRBV19 to TRBJ2-1; TRBD1 matches at 10 bases. This CDR3 spans 17 amino acids. Trimming took 3 bases from V and 7 from J; bases not matched to a gene: 12. The V gene's germline CDR1 is LNHDA and CDR2 SQIVND (reference sequence). CDR3 sequence: CASSMTLTGGTKNEQFF. The CDR3 coding sequence is TGTGCCAGTAGTATGACATTGACAGGGGGCACTAAAAATGAGCAGTTCTTC.

J is TRBJ2-7 and V is TRBV9; 8 positions match TRBD1. The trim removed 3 bases at V and 3 bases at J, leaving 8 bases unmatched. Germline-derived CDR1 and CDR2 are SGDLS and YYNGEE. CDR3 length: 15 residues. CDR3 residues: CASSGGQGKVYEQYF. The CDR3 DNA follows: TGTGCCAGCAGCGGCGGACAGGGTAAGGTCTACGAGCAGTACTTC.

The V call is TRBV29-1, the J call TRBJ1-2, with TRBD1 matching 7 bases. This CDR3 is built from 12 residues. The germline V gene encodes CDR1 SQVTM and CDR2 ANQGSEA. V was pared by 5 bases and J by 3 bases, with 3 bases of the junction left unmatched. CDR3 residues: CSVQQGHYGYTF. In DNA, the CDR3 is TGCAGCGTTCAACAGGGGCACTATGGCTACACCTTC.

Here the CDR3 reads CASSLGLAVRNEQFF. The CDR3 bases are TGTGCCAGCAGTTTAGGGCTAGCGGTTCGCAATGAGCAGTTCTTC. The chain links TRBV28 to TRBJ2-1; 7 positions agree with TRBD2. With V trimmed by 2 bases and J by 6 bases, 7 bases remained unmatched. The CDR3 has 15 amino acids. Germline values: CDR1 MDHEN, CDR2 SYDVKM.

J is TRBJ2-3 and V is TRBV27, with D possibly matching TRBD2 (6 bases). V was cut by 5 bases and J by 9 bases, with 12 bases left in between. Looked up from germline, CDR1 is MNHEY and CDR2 is SMNVEV (reference sequence). The CDR3 covers 12 residues. The CDR3 nucleotides read TGTGCCAGCAGTGCCCGGGACTTGACGCAGTATTTT. Residues: CASSARDLTQYF.

The chain is built from TRBV19 and TRBJ1-1; the D is unclear. Trimming cost V 5 bases and J 1 base, with 11 bases left between them. Germline V lookup: CDR1 LNHDA, CDR2 SQIVND (reference sequence). The CDR3 spans 14 residues. The CDR3 bases are TGTGCCAGTAGTTCCCGGGGAGCGAACACTGAAGCTTTCTTT. This translates into CASSSRGANTEAFF.

V is TRBV25-1 and J is TRBJ2-7, with TRBD1 matching 8 bases. V trimming: 3 bases; J trimming: 2 bases; junction bases outside the gene matches: 9. CDR1 and CDR2 (germline): MGHDK, SYGVNS. This CDR3 has 16 amino acids. The CDR3 is CASSDPLGQGAYEQYF. The CDR3 coding sequence is TGTGCCAGCAGTGACCCCCTTGGACAGGGAGCCTACGAGCAGTACTTC.